One and the same sample provided the 18 T cell receptor beta chains below, sequenced in a study of blood T cell repertoires in COVID-19. Sequencing was performed with immunoSEQ multiplex PCR; in TCRdb, only in-frame clones are kept and a portion is missing. The repertoire holds fewer than 350,000 clones, roughly 91% seen once, with approximately 4.3% in the top ten. The specimen was peripheral blood. The receptor source for this set is a man in his forties or fifties with acute or convalescent COVID-19.

The V gene is TRBV3-1 (or the pseudogene TRBV3-2), the J gene TRBJ2-1; possible D gene TRBD2, 6 bases. Germline V gives CDR1 LGHDT, CDR2 YNNKEL (reference sequence). This CDR3 has 18 residues. V was cut by 3 bases and J by 2 bases, with 20 bases left in between. This chain's CDR3 is CASSHRGGAYAAYNEQFF. Here the CDR3 DNA reads TGTGCCAGCAGCCACCGTGGCGGGGCATACGCAGCCTACAATGAGCAGTTCTTC.

This chain uses TRBV7-8 with TRBJ2-7; D gene unclear. CDR1 is SGHVS and CDR2 is FQNEAQ in the germline V gene. The CDR3 length is 12 residues. Between the trimmed V and J ends, which lost 3 bases and 2 bases, there was a span of 5 bases. The CDR3 coding sequence is TGTGCCAGCAGCTTGCGGACCTACGAGCAGTACTTC. This translates into CASSLRTYEQYF.

The genes are TRBV11-2 and TRBJ2-7; 8 positions agree with TRBD1. The J segment lost 6 bases and the V segment lost 3 bases, leaving 13 bases of the junction unmatched. The germline V gene encodes CDR1 SGHAT and CDR2 FQNNGV. CDR3 size: 16 residues. CDR3 amino acids: CASSLEEGQGFLEQYF. In nucleotides, the CDR3 is TGTGCCAGCAGCTTGGAAGAAGGACAGGGCTTCCTCGAGCAGTACTTC.

The V call is TRBV10-3, the J call TRBJ1-1; D ambiguous. Germline loops: CDR1 ENHRY, CDR2 SYGVKD. CDR3 length equals 14 residues. V was shortened by 0 bases and J by 11 bases, with 16 bases between the two germline ends. The CDR3 region is CAISESTRPVTAFF. Written as DNA, the CDR3 is TGTGCCATCAGTGAGTCGACTCGTCCAGTAACGGCTTTCTTT.

The V gene is TRBV6-5, the J gene TRBJ1-1; 7 bases agree with TRBD1. Germline V gene sequence: CDR1 MNHEY, CDR2 SVGAGI. The CDR3 has 14 residues. V was clipped by 5 bases and J by 5 bases; unmatched bases: 8. CDR3 protein: CASSPTGVKTEAFF. The DNA for the CDR3 is TGTGCCAGCAGTCCAACAGGGGTAAAGACTGAAGCTTTCTTT.

The chain uses TRBV30 and TRBJ2-7; 8 bases fit TRBD1. The J segment lost 3 bases and the V segment lost 4 bases, leaving 2 bases of the junction unmatched. CDR1 and CDR2 from the germline V gene are GTSNPN and SVGIG (reference sequence). This CDR3 comprises 12 residues. As DNA, the CDR3 is TGTGCCTGGACCAGGGGGCTCTACGAGCAGTACTTC. Protein sequence: CAWTRGLYEQYF.

This clone has only a few counts. The V gene is TRBV7-2, the J gene TRBJ1-6, with 11 nucleotides matching TRBD1. This CDR3 is 15 amino acids long. In germline, CDR1 is SGHTA, CDR2 FQGNSA. Germline trimming cut 1 base from V and 8 bases from J; bases unmatched to any gene: 1. The CDR3 protein is CASSLGTGGHSPLHF. In nucleotides, the CDR3 is TGTGCCAGCAGCTTAGGGACAGGGGGCCATTCACCCCTCCACTTT. Together with reference TRBV7-2 and TRBJ1-6, the CDR3 gives the full variable domain: GAGVSQSPSNKVTEKGKDVELRCDPISGHTALYWYRQSLGQGLEFLIYFQGNSAPDKSGLPSDRFSAERTGGSVSTLTIQRTQQEDSAVYLCASSLGTGGHSPLHFGNGTRLTVT.

This chain uses TRBV18 with TRBJ2-7; 8 nucleotides match TRBD1. The ends lost 3 bases at V and 7 bases at J; junction bases unmatched: 2. Looked up from germline, CDR1 is KGHSH and CDR2 is LQKENI. The CDR3 is 12 amino acids. CDR3 sequence: CASSPTGEEQYF. The CDR3 DNA follows: TGTGCCAGCTCACCGACAGGGGAAGAGCAGTACTTC.

The V and J genes are TRBV19 and TRBJ2-3, with a possible D match to TRBD1 (5 bases). The CDR3 contains 17 residues. Trimming shortened V by 5 bases and J by 3 bases, and 21 bases separated the two germline ends. Germline lookup yields CDR1 LNHDA and CDR2 SQIVND (reference sequence). CDR3 coding DNA: TGTGCCAGTAGTGTAATGCCGGGCAGGCCAGGGACAGATACGCAGTATTTT. It is translated as CASSVMPGRPGTDTQYF.

The V gene is TRBV10-3, the J gene TRBJ2-1; tentative D call: TRBD1 (6 bases). V was cut by 3 bases and J by 7 bases, with 7 bases left in between. This CDR3 has 12 amino acids. Germline CDR1 is ENHRY and CDR2 is SYGVKD. This CDR3 is CAISDRGNEQFF. The CDR3 DNA sequence: TGTGCCATCAGTGACAGGGGTAATGAGCAGTTCTTC.

V gene TRBV19 combines with J gene TRBJ1-5; D ambiguous. This CDR3 is built from 14 residues. V shed 4 bases and J shed 6 bases, with 13 bases lying between them. CDR1 is LNHDA and CDR2 is SQIVND in the germline V gene (reference sequence). This CDR3 reads CASSNGLSGQPQHF. Here the CDR3 DNA reads TGTGCCAGTAGTAACGGTTTATCAGGTCAGCCCCAGCATTTT.

For this clone: Other DNA sequences in this sample translate to the same CDR3. The rearrangement joins TRBV5-1 to TRBJ1-6; the D is unclear. Deletions cut 0 bases from V and 9 bases from J, with 7 bases between. CDR3 length equals 13 residues. Germline V gives CDR1 SGHRS, CDR2 YFSETQ. As DNA, the CDR3 is TGCGCCAGCAGCTTGGCGCCGGGTTCACCCCTCCACTTT. It yields the protein CASSLAPGSPLHF. Supplemented by reference TRBV5-1 and TRBJ1-6, the full variable domain reads KAGVTQTPRYLIKTRGQQVTLSCSPISGHRSVSWYQQTPGQGLQFLFEYFSETQRNKGNFPGRFSGRQFSNSRSEMNVSTLELGDSALYLCASSLAPGSPLHFGNGTRLTVT.

The V and J genes are TRBV6-5 and TRBJ2-3, with 10 bases aligning to TRBD1. This CDR3 contains 13 residues. Germline CDR1 MNHEY, CDR2 SVGAGI. Trimming at V came to 10 bases and at J to 5 bases, leaving 6 bases not matched to a gene. The CDR3 is CATSGQGEDTQYF. The CDR3, as DNA: TGTGCCACATCCGGACAGGGGGAAGATACGCAGTATTTT.

This sequence joins TRBV12-3 or TRBV12-4 and TRBJ2-3; no reliable D call. Trimming took off 1 base at V and 8 bases at J, with 7 bases between the two ends. This CDR3 is built from 12 residues. CDR3 loop: CASSLGESTQYF. The CDR3 bases are TGTGCCAGCAGTTTAGGCGAGAGTACGCAGTATTTT.

The genes are TRBV2 and TRBJ1-1; 10 bases match TRBD1. The CDR3 sequence is 12 residues long. After removal of 8 bases from V and 6 bases from J, the junction contained 3 bases not matched to a gene. CDR1 SNHLY and CDR2 FYNNEI come from the germline V gene. CDR3 in amino acids: CASLGQGAEAFF. The CDR3 coding sequence is TGTGCCAGCTTAGGACAGGGGGCTGAAGCTTTCTTT.

V usage is TRBV6-6 and J usage is TRBJ1-1; 7 bases match TRBD1. From germline, CDR1 is MNHNY and CDR2 SVGAGI (reference sequence). The CDR3 loop spans 14 amino acids. The J segment lost 1 base and the V segment lost 4 bases, leaving 3 bases of the junction unmatched. The CDR3 DNA reads TGTGCCAGCAGTTCCAGACAGGGGAACACTGAAGCTTTCTTT. Protein product: CASSSRQGNTEAFF.

CDR3 amino acids: CASIGGGLTNEKLFF. CDR3 nucleotide sequence: TGTGCCAGCATAGGCGGGGGGCTCACTAATGAAAAACTGTTTTTT. V usage is TRBV2 and J usage is TRBJ1-4; D may be TRBD1 (6 bases). This CDR3 has 15 amino acids. Germline CDR1 and CDR2: SNHLY and FYNNEI. V lost 7 bases and J lost 2, with 14 bases in between. The full variable domain, with the rest looked up from reference TRBV2 and TRBJ1-4, is EPEVTQTPSHQVTQMGQEVILRCVPISNHLYFYWYRQILGQKVEFLVSFYNNEISEKSEIFDDQFSVERPDGSNFTLKIRSTKLEDSAMYFCASIGGGLTNEKLFFGSGTQLSVL.

V usage is TRBV27 and J usage is TRBJ2-7; maybe TRBD1 (6 bases). This CDR3 has 14 residues. The V and J ends lost 6 bases and 0 bases respectively, with 12 bases between them. Germline CDR1 is MNHEY and CDR2 is SMNVEV (reference sequence). The CDR3 DNA reads as TGTGCCAGCAGCGAACAGGGCCACTCCTACGAGCAGTACTTC. It encodes CASSEQGHSYEQYF.